This is a list of T cell receptor beta chains from one sample in a study of cytomegalovirus exposure and HLA in healthy donors. TCRdb's table, derived via immunoSEQ multiplex PCR, lists solely in-frame clones and lacks some. This sample has 100,000 to 150,000 clones, with around four fifths found just once. Source material: PBMCs. These receptors were collected from a boy under 18 in good health and CMV-seronegative. CDR3s include the opening cysteine and the closing phenylalanine or tryptophan. A D gene is named only where the DNA matches it firmly. Clone size is given for some rows only: seen once, a few or many times, or a class if the clone is expanded.

v_call	clone_size	j_call	d_call	cdr3_aa	cdr3_nt
TRBV19	few	TRBJ2-2	TRBD2	CASSGSGPDTGELFF	TGTGCCAGTAGTGGTAGCGGGCCGGACACCGGGGAGCTGTTTTTT
TRBV9	NA	TRBJ1-1	TRBD1	CASGRQGLNTEAFF	TGTGCCAGCGGGAGACAGGGGCTGAACACTGAAGCTTTCTTT
TRBV6-6	NA	TRBJ1-1	TRBD1	CASSYPGTGHTEAFF	TGTGCCAGCAGTTACCCCGGGACAGGGCACACTGAAGCTTTCTTT
TRBV27	NA	TRBJ2-1	TRBD1	CASSLRTGPSYNEQFF	TGTGCCAGCAGCCTAAGGACAGGACCTTCCTACAATGAGCAGTTCTTC
TRBV10-2	NA	TRBJ2-1	TRBD2	CASSLAGGNEQFF	TGCGCCAGCAGCCTAGCGGGAGGGAATGAGCAGTTCTTC
TRBV2	once	TRBJ1-4	TRBD1	CASRQGAGEKLFF	TGTGCCAGCAGGCAGGGGGCAGGAGAAAAACTGTTTTTT
TRBV30	NA	TRBJ1-2	NA	CAFRRSGYTF	TGTGCCTTCCGGAGGAGCGGCTACACCTTC
TRBV11-2	NA	TRBJ2-5	NA	CASSSDRVGTQYF	TGTGCCAGCAGCTCCGACCGGGTGGGGACCCAGTACTTC
TRBV4-2	NA	TRBJ2-1	NA	CASSPPGYNEQFF	TGTGCCAGCAGCCCCCCAGGATACAATGAGCAGTTCTTC
TRBV2	NA	TRBJ2-7	NA	CATTAGYEQYF	TGTGCCACTACCGCAGGGTACGAGCAGTACTTC
TRBV5-1	NA	TRBJ2-5	TRBD2	CASSPGQGLAGGPGETQYF	TGCGCCAGCAGCCCCGGACAGGGACTAGCGGGAGGGCCAGGGGAGACCCAGTACTTC
TRBV7-2	NA	TRBJ1-5	TRBD1	CASSSDRVFNQPQHF	TGTGCCAGCAGCTCCGACAGGGTTTTTAATCAGCCCCAGCATTTT
TRBV5-1	NA	TRBJ2-1	TRBD2	CASSRASGFNEQFF	TGCGCCAGCAGCCGGGCTAGCGGGTTCAATGAGCAGTTCTTC
TRBV7-9	NA	TRBJ1-5	NA	CASSLGQGGQPQHF	TGTGCCAGCAGCTTAGGGCAGGGTGGTCAGCCCCAGCATTTT
TRBV6-1	few	TRBJ1-1	TRBD1	CASSGWDRMNTEAFF	TGTGCCAGCAGCGGGTGGGACAGGATGAACACTGAAGCTTTCTTT
TRBV11-3	NA	TRBJ2-3	TRBD1	CASSAGTGVGDTQYF	TGTGCCAGCAGCGCCGGGACAGGGGTGGGCGATACGCAGTATTTT
TRBV29-1	NA	TRBJ1-1	NA	CSVEDRVVTEAFF	TGCAGCGTTGAAGACAGGGTTGTGACTGAAGCTTTCTTT
TRBV21-1	NA	TRBJ2-3	NA	CASSPTGPAISDTQYF	TGTGCCAGCAGCCCCACTGGGCCCGCGATCTCAGATACGCAGTATTTT
TRBV27	NA	TRBJ1-1	NA	CASSLGKSTEAFF	TGTGCCAGCAGTCTCGGGAAAAGCACTGAAGCTTTCTTT
TRBV5-1	NA	TRBJ2-7	NA	CASSLSSGAHEQYF	TGCGCCAGCAGTCTATCCTCAGGGGCCCACGAGCAGTACTTC
TRBV29-1	NA	TRBJ2-7	NA	CSVSHRDGEQYF	TGCAGCGTGTCCCACAGGGATGGCGAGCAGTACTTC
TRBV11-2	NA	TRBJ2-3	NA	CASSLVGSSADTQYF	TGTGCCAGCAGCTTAGTTGGGTCTAGCGCGGATACGCAGTATTTT
TRBV29-1	NA	TRBJ2-1	NA	CSSQGSGEQFF	TGCAGCTCCCAGGGATCGGGTGAGCAGTTCTTC
TRBV5-4	NA	TRBJ2-7	TRBD1	CASSPWTGNYEQYF	TGTGCCAGCAGCCCGTGGACAGGGAACTACGAGCAGTACTTC
TRBV30	NA	TRBJ1-2	TRBD1	CAWAQGQNRYGYTF	TGTGCCTGGGCACAGGGGCAGAACCGGTATGGCTACACCTTC
TRBV7-2	NA	TRBJ1-5	TRBD1	CASSLAGGGNQPQHF	TGTGCCAGCAGCTTAGCAGGGGGCGGCAATCAGCCCCAGCATTTT
TRBV30	NA	TRBJ1-5	TRBD1	CAWDRGNQPQHF	TGTGCCTGGGACAGGGGGAATCAGCCCCAGCATTTT
TRBV25-1	NA	TRBJ2-7	TRBD2	CASREMGGGPVYEQYF	TGTGCCAGCAGAGAGATGGGGGGAGGGCCCGTCTACGAGCAGTACTTC
TRBV7-2	NA	TRBJ2-7	TRBD2	CASSSGLAGALKAYEQYF	TGTGCCAGCAGCTCCGGACTAGCGGGAGCCCTTAAGGCCTACGAGCAGTACTTC
TRBV25-1	NA	TRBJ2-2	TRBD1	CASSGYRGNTGELFF	TGTGCCAGCAGTGGATACAGGGGTAACACCGGGGAGCTGTTTTTT
TRBV29-1	NA	TRBJ2-7	NA	CSVSPTRYEQYF	TGCAGCGTTTCCCCTACTCGTTACGAGCAGTACTTC
TRBV30	NA	TRBJ1-5	TRBD1	CAWGTEYSNQPQHF	TGTGCCTGGGGGACAGAATATAGCAATCAGCCCCAGCATTTT
TRBV6-1	NA	TRBJ1-1	NA	CASSEFGRVNTEAFF	TGTGCCAGCAGTGAATTTGGCAGGGTGAACACTGAAGCTTTCTTT
TRBV7-9	NA	TRBJ1-4	TRBD1	CASSYRGAGEKLFF	TGTGCCAGCAGCTACAGGGGGGCCGGAGAAAAACTGTTTTTT
TRBV4-1	NA	TRBJ2-2	TRBD2	CASSRSAGAGELFF	TGCGCCAGCAGCCGGTCGGCGGGGGCCGGGGAGCTGTTTTTT